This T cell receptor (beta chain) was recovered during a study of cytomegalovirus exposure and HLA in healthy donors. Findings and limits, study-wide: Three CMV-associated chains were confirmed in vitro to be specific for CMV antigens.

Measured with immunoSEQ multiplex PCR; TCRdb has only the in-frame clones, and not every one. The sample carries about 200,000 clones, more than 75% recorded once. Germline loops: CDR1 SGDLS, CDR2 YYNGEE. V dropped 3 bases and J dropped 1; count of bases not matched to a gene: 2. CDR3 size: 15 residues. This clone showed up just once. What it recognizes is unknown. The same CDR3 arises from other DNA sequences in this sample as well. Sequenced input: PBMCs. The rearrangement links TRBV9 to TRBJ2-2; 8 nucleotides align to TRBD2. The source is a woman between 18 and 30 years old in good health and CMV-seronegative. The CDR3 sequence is CASSGLAGNTGELFF. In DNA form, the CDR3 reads TGTGCCAGCAGCGGGCTAGCGGGGAACACCGGGGAGCTGTTTTTT.